Sequencing of this TCR beta chain was carried out in a study of T cell responses to AZD1222 COVID-19 vaccine. The protocol was immunoSEQ multiplex PCR, while the TCRdb copy is restricted to in-frame clones and leaves out a portion. The data hold 120,000 or so clones, with around 90% observed a single time. Study-wide points: Donors, mostly white British, included more females; clonal diversity was possibly underestimated. The reported proportion of spike-specific TCRs targeting unmutated variant regions was nearly half. Repertoire sampling happened only post peak T cell response.

This CDR3 has 15 residues. Per the germline V gene, CDR1 is SQVTM and CDR2 is ANQGSEA. V lost 1 base and J lost 5; bases outside the gene matches: 8. Notes on this clone: Its antigen remains unidentified.

The receptor was isolated from an adult who received the AZD1222 COVID-19 vaccine. V is TRBV29-1 and J is TRBJ2-5, with TRBD2 identical over 9 bases. Here the sequenced sample was peripheral blood, taken 28 days after the second AZD1222 dose. The CDR3 sequence is CSVEGRGGRYETQYF. Written as DNA, the CDR3 is TGCAGCGTTGAAGGGCGGGGGGGCCGGTATGAGACCCAGTACTTC.